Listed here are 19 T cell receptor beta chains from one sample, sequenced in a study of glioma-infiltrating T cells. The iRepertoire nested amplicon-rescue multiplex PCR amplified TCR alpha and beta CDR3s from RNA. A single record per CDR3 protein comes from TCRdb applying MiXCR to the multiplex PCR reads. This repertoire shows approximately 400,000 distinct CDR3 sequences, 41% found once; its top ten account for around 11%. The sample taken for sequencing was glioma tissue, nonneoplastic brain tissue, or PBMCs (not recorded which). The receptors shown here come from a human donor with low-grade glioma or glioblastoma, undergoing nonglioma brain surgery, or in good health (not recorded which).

The CDR3 coding sequence is TGCAGTGCCGCCGGGACCATTAACCCTTACGAGCAGTACTTC. Encoded protein: CSAAGTINPYEQYF. This chain connects TRBV20-1 to TRBJ2-7; D possibly uses TRBD1 or TRBD2 (5 bases each). Trimming cost V 6 bases and J 4 bases, with 19 bases left between them. The CDR3 loop spans 14 amino acids. Germline CDR1 is DFQATT and CDR2 is SNEGSKA (reference sequence).

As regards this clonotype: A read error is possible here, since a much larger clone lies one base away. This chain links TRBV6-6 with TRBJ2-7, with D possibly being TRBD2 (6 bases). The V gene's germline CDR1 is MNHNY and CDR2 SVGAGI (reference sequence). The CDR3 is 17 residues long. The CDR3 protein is CAGSPQRTRGLSYEQYF. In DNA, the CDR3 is TGTGCCGGCAGTCCACAGCGGACGCGGGGACTTTCCTACGAGCAGTACTTC.

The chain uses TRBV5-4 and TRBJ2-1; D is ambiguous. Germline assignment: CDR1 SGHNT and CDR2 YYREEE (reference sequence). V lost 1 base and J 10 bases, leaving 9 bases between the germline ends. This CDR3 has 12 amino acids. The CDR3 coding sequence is TGTGCCAGCAGCTTGACAGTTGGGGAGCAGTTCTTC. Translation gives CASSLTVGEQFF.

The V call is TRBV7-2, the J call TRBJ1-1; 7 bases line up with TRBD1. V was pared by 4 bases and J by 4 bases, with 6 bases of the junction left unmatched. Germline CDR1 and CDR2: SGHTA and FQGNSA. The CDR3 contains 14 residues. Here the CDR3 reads CASSSESGGTEAFF. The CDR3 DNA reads TGTGCCAGCAGCTCCGAATCAGGGGGCACTGAAGCTTTCTTT.

CDR3 bases: TGTGCCAGCAGTCCCAAGATAGGCCTAGCCTCCGGGGAGCTGTTTTTT. It codes for CASSPKIGLASGELFF. The V and J genes are TRBV3-1 and TRBJ2-2; maybe TRBD2 (5 bases). Per germline, CDR1 LGHDT and CDR2 YNNKEL (reference sequence). Trimming shortened V by 6 bases and J by 6 bases, and 20 bases separated the two germline ends. CDR3 length: 16 residues.

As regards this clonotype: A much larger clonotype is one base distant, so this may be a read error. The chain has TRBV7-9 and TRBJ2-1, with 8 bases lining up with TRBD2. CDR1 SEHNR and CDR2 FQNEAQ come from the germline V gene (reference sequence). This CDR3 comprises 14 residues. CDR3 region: CASSLGGGQVERFF. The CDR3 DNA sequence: TGTGCCAGCAGCTTAGGCGGGGGGCAAGTTGAGCGGTTCTTC.

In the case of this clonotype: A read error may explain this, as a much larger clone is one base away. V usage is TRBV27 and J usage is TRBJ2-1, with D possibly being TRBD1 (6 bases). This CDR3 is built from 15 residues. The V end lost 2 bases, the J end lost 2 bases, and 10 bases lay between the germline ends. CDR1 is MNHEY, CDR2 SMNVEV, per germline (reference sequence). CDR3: CASSLGTTPYNEQFF. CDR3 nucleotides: TGTGCCAGCAGTTTAGGGACAACCCCCTACAATGAGCAGTTCTTC.

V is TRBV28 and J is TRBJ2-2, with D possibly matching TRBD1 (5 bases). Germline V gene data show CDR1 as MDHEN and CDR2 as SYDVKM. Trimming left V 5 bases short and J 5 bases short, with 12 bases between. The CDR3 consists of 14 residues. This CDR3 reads CASSLTDRTGELFF. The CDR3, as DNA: TGTGCCAGCAGTCTGACAGATCGTACCGGGGAGCTGTTTTTT.

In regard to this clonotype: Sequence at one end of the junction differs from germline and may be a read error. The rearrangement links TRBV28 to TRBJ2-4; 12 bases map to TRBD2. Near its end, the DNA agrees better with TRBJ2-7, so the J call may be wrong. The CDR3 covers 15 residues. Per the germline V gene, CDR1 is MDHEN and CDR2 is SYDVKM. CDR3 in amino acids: CAGSHLAGGPDEQYF. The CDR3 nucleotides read TGTGCCGGCAGCCACCTAGCGGGAGGGCCGGACGAGCAGTACTTC.

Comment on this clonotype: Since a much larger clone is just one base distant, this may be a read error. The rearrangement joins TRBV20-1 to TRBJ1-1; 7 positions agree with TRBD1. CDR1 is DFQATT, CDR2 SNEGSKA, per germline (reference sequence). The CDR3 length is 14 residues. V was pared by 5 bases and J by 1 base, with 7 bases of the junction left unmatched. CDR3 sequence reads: CSALNRGQNTEAFF. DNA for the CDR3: TGCAGTGCTCTAAACAGGGGCCAGAACACTGAAGCTTTCTTT.

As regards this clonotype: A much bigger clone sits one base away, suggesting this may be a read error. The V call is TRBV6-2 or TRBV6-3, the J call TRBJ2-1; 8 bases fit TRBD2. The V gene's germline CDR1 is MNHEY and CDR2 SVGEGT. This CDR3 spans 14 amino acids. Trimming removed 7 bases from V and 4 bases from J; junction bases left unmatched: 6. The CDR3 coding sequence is TGTGCCAGCAAGGATACTAGCGGATACAATGAGCAGTTCTTC. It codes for CASKDTSGYNEQFF.

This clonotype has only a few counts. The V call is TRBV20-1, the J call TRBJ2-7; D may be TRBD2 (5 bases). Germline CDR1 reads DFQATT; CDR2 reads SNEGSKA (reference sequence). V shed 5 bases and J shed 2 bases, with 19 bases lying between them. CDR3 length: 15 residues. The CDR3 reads CSASRRESPPYEQYF. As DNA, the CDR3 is TGCAGTGCTTCAAGAAGGGAGAGTCCTCCCTACGAGCAGTACTTC.

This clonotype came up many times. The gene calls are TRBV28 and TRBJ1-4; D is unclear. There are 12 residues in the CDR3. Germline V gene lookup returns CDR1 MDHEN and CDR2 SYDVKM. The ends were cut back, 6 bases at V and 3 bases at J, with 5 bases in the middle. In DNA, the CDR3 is TGTGCCAGCAGCCGAGCTAATGAAAAACTGTTTTTT. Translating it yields CASSRANEKLFF.

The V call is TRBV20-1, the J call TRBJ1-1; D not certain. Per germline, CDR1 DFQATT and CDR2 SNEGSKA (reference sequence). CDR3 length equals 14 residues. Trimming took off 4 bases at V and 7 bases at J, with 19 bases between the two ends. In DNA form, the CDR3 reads TGCAGTGCTACAATTGAAATTGCTCAAGTTGAAGCTTTCTTT. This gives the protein CSATIEIAQVEAFF.

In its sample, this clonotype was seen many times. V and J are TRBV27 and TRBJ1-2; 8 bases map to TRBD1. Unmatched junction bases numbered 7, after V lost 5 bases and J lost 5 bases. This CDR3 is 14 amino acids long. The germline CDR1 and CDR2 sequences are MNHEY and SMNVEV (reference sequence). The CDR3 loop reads CASSHKTGDYGYTF. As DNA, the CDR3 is TGTGCCAGCAGTCATAAGACAGGGGATTATGGCTACACCTTC.

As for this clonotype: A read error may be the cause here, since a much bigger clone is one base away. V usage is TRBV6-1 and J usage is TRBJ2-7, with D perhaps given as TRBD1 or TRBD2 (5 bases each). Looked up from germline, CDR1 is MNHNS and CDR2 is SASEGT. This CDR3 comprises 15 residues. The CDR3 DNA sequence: TGTACCAGCAGCCCCGGAGGAAGGGGATCTGACGAGCAGTACTTC. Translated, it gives CTSSPGGRGSDEQYF.

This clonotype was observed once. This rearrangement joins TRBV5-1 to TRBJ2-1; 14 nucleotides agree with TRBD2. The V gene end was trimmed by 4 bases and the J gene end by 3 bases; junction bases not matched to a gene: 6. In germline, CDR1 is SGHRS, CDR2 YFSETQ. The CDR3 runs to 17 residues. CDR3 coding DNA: TGCGCCAGCAGCAGGGGACTAGCGGGGGCGGGCTACAATGAGCAGTTCTTC. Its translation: CASSRGLAGAGYNEQFF.

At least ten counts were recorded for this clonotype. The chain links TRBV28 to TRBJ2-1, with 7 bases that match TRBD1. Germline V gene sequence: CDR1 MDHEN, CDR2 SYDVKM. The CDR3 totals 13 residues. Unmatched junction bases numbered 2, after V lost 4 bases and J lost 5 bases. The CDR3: CASSSGQDNEQFF. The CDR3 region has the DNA TGTGCCAGCAGTTCTGGACAGGACAATGAGCAGTTCTTC.

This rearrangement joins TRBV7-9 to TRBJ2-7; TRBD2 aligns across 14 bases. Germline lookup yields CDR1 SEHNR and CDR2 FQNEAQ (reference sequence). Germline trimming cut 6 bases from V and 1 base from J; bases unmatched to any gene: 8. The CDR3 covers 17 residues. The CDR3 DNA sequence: TGTGCCAGCAGTTCGGGACTAGCGGGAGCCCCATCCTACGAGCAGTACTTC. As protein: CASSSGLAGAPSYEQYF.